This T cell receptor beta chain came from a study of identical twins. Points from the study as a whole: Invariant MAIT and iNKT cells are populations that could partly confound zero-insertion analyses.

Template switching added a universal primer site; cDNA carried unique molecular identifiers. TCRdb processed the 5' RACE reads anew with MiXCR; each CDR3 protein has one entry. The sample lists 100,000 to 110,000 distinct CDR3 sequences, about 5.6% occurring once. The length of the CDR3 is 13 residues. The germline V gene encodes CDR1 SNHLY and CDR2 FYNNEI. V lost 2 bases and J 6 bases, leaving 8 bases between the germline ends. In this sample, this clonotype turned up many times. Antigen: not known. The receptor's source is a woman aged 50 to 60 in good health. This chain joins TRBV2 and TRBJ2-1; a possible D gene is TRBD2 (5 bases). Sequenced input: memory T cells sorted from blood. In DNA form, the CDR3 reads TGTGCCAGCAGTGAATTGCTAGCCAATGAGCAGTTCTTC. Protein product: CASSELLANEQFF.